These 2 T cell receptor beta chains were all obtained from the same sample, sequenced in a study of blood T cell repertoires in COVID-19. TCRdb's copy holds only in-frame clones and misses some; the assay was immunoSEQ multiplex PCR. Among a few hundred thousand clones, less than 90% were seen once, and the ten largest hold roughly 4%. Sequenced input: peripheral blood. Every receptor here comes from a man in his sixties who had recovered from COVID-19.

J is TRBJ2-5 and V is TRBV11-2; TRBD2 matches at 8 bases. Germline loops: CDR1 SGHAT, CDR2 FQNNGV. The CDR3 consists of 16 residues. Trimming at V came to 4 bases and at J to 5 bases, leaving 12 bases not matched to a gene. The CDR3 nucleotides are TGTGCCAGCAGCTCCGTTCGGGGGGGCCGGTTGGAGACCCAGTACTTC. This sequence encodes CASSSVRGGRLETQYF.

The chain recombines TRBV10-3 with TRBJ1-5; D is uncertain. The V and J ends lost 3 bases and 1 base respectively, with 4 bases between them. The CDR3 is 13 residues long. Germline V lookup: CDR1 ENHRY, CDR2 SYGVKD. In DNA, the CDR3 is TGTGCCATCAGTGACTTAAGCAATCAGCCCCAGCATTTT. It translates to CAISDLSNQPQHF.